The 18 T cell receptor beta chains listed next were all sequenced from one sample in a study of T cell repertoires in cytomegalovirus infection. TCRdb reprocessed the reads with MiXCR, giving one entry per CDR3 protein. Found here are about 260,000 distinct CDR3 sequences, roughly 13% of them singletons; the top ten hold 7% to 9.5%. The sequencing input was PBMCs. Receptors originate from a human donor in good health (CMV status not recorded). Some clones in this sample may be carry-over from other donors' samples.

This clonotype has a count of ten or more. This rearrangement joins TRBV5-1 to TRBJ2-1; 7 bases are shared with TRBD2. The V gene's germline CDR1 is SGHRS and CDR2 YFSETQ. The CDR3 extends over 15 amino acids. V lost 0 bases and J lost 8; bases outside the gene matches: 8. The CDR3 here is CASSLDTGGGDEQFF. As DNA, the CDR3 is TGCGCCAGCAGCTTGGATACGGGAGGTGGCGATGAGCAGTTCTTC.

The V and J genes are TRBV10-3 and TRBJ2-1; the D call may be TRBD1 or TRBD2 (6 bases each). This CDR3 contains 13 residues. Trimming left V 8 bases short and J 7 bases short, with 15 bases between. Germline assignment: CDR1 ENHRY and CDR2 SYGVKD. The DNA of the CDR3 is TGTGCCATCGGGGGGCCTGATGTAAATGAGCAGTTCTTC. Protein: CAIGGPDVNEQFF.

The chain is built from TRBV18 and TRBJ2-3; no reliable D call. The V gene lost 3 bases and the J gene lost 1 base, with 11 bases spanning the gap. The CDR3 length is 15 residues. Germline CDR1 is KGHSH and CDR2 is LQKENI. The CDR3 is CASSPTVGGTDTQYF. CDR3 nucleotide sequence: TGTGCCAGCTCACCCACCGTCGGCGGCACAGATACGCAGTATTTT.

This clonotype showed up just a few times. The chain carries TRBV10-3 and TRBJ2-2; D gene unclear. V was cut by 2 bases and J by 7 bases, with 17 bases left in between. Germline V gene lookup returns CDR1 ENHRY and CDR2 SYGVKD. The CDR3 loop spans 16 amino acids. In nucleotides, the CDR3 is TGTGCCATCAGTGAGGCGGCGGACCCCGGTCGCGGGGAGCTGTTTTTT. Its protein product is CAISEAADPGRGELFF.

This clonotype was found many times. V is TRBV28 and J is TRBJ2-7; D is tentatively TRBD1 or TRBD2 (5 bases each). V was cut by 6 bases and J by 4 bases, with 7 bases left in between. Germline V gene sequence: CDR1 MDHEN, CDR2 SYDVKM. The CDR3 loop spans 11 amino acids. CDR3 coding DNA: TGTGCCAGCAGGGGGGAGTACGAGCAGTACTTC. Protein sequence: CASRGEYEQYF.

This clonotype appeared many times. The genes are TRBV7-6 and TRBJ2-1; 16 bases align to TRBD2. Germline CDR1 SGHVS, CDR2 FNYEAQ. This CDR3 is built from 18 residues. The J segment lost 8 bases and the V segment lost 1 base, leaving 8 bases of the junction unmatched. The CDR3 region has the DNA TGTGCCAGCAGCTTAGTCCCGGGACTAGCGGGGGGGGGCGATGAGCAGTTCTTC. Its translation is CASSLVPGLAGGGDEQFF.

This clonotype was counted at least ten times. The chain carries TRBV7-8 and TRBJ1-5; D is unresolved. The CDR3 loop spans 17 amino acids. V was shortened by 4 bases and J by 4 bases, with 20 bases between the two germline ends. Germline V CDR1 and CDR2: SGHVS, FQNEAQ. In nucleotides, the CDR3 is TGTGCCAGCAGCTCCCCGTCCTTCCGGGTTTGGAATCAGCCCCAGCATTTT. Protein product: CASSSPSFRVWNQPQHF.

This clonotype has a count of ten or more. The chain combines TRBV7-2 with TRBJ1-5; D is possibly TRBD1 (6 bases). The germline V and J ends were trimmed by 4 bases and 0 bases, with 10 bases remaining between them. The CDR3 consists of 15 residues. Germline-derived CDR1 and CDR2 are SGHTA and FQGNSA. CDR3 loop: CASSSWTDSNQPQHF. The CDR3 DNA is TGTGCCAGCAGCTCGTGGACAGATAGCAATCAGCCCCAGCATTTT.

This chain uses TRBV9 with TRBJ2-1, with TRBD2 matching 10 bases. Germline V gene sequence: CDR1 SGDLS, CDR2 YYNGEE. The CDR3 has 16 residues. Trimming took 4 bases from V and 6 from J; bases not matched to a gene: 10. The CDR3 here is CASSSRTSGTANEQFF. CDR3 bases: TGTGCCAGCAGCTCCCGGACTAGCGGAACTGCCAATGAGCAGTTCTTC.

This sequence joins TRBV14 and TRBJ2-7; D is unclear. CDR3 length: 13 amino acids. The germline V gene has CDR1 SGHDN and CDR2 FVKESK. Trimming took off 0 bases at V and 3 bases at J, with 6 bases between the two ends. CDR3 sequence: CASSQEGSYEQYF. The CDR3 nucleotides are TGTGCCAGCAGCCAAGAGGGAAGCTACGAGCAGTACTTC.

The table lists this clonotype with many counts. The gene calls are TRBV7-3 and TRBJ2-3, with 7 bases fitting TRBD1. The J segment lost 5 bases and the V segment lost 0 bases, leaving 8 bases of the junction unmatched. Germline lookup yields CDR1 SGHTA and CDR2 FQGTGA. The CDR3 contains 16 residues. CDR3 sequence (DNA): TGTGCCAGCAGCTTAACTGGACAGGCACTAAGAGATACGCAGTATTTT. Amino acid sequence: CASSLTGQALRDTQYF.

At least ten counts were recorded for this clonotype. The chain couples TRBV19 to TRBJ1-1; 7 bases are shared with TRBD1. With V trimmed by 1 base and J by 4 bases, 6 bases remained unmatched. CDR3 length equals 15 residues. Germline CDR1 LNHDA, CDR2 SQIVND (reference sequence). The CDR3 sequence: CASSIVAAGGTEAFF. Here the CDR3 DNA reads TGTGCCAGTAGTATAGTCGCGGCAGGGGGCACTGAAGCTTTCTTT.

This clonotype was seen a few times. The chain has TRBV2 and TRBJ2-2; 13 nucleotides match TRBD2. The junction had 4 bases not matched to a gene; V was cut back by 6 bases and J by 0 bases. CDR3 length: 17 amino acids. The germline V gene has CDR1 SNHLY and CDR2 FYNNEI. CDR3 amino acids: CASRGTSGRANTGELFF. The CDR3 DNA sequence: TGTGCCAGCAGGGGCACTAGCGGGAGGGCGAACACCGGGGAGCTGTTTTTT.

With respect to this clonotype: One base away lies a much larger clone, so this may be a sequencing read error. The genes are TRBV10-3 and TRBJ2-7; 11 bases agree with TRBD1. Looked up from germline, CDR1 is ENHRY and CDR2 is SYGVKD. The trim removed 3 bases at V and 3 bases at J, leaving 1 base unmatched. This CDR3 spans 14 amino acids. For the CDR3, the DNA is TGTGCCATCAGTGACGGGACAGGGGGCTACGAGCAGTACTTC. As protein: CAISDGTGGYEQYF.

As concerns this clonotype: This sequence may be a read error, since a much larger clone differs from it by one base. V gene TRBV7-9 combines with J gene TRBJ1-4; D might be TRBD1 (6 bases). The CDR3 spans 16 residues. Germline V CDR1 and CDR2: SEHNR, FQNEAQ (reference sequence). CDR3 sequence reads: CASSQGQIATNKKLFF. The DNA for the CDR3 is TGTGCCAGCAGTCAAGGACAGATTGCAACTAATAAAAAACTGTTTTTT. Complete variable domain (other parts from reference TRBV7-9 and TRBJ1-4): DTGVSQNPRHKITKRGQNVTFRCDPISEHNRLYWYRQTLGQGPEFLTYFQNEAQLEKSRLLSDRFSAERPKGSFSTLEIQRTEQGDSAMYLCASSQGQIATNKKLFFGSGTQLSVL.

This clonotype was seen repeatedly, ten times or more. The V and J genes are TRBV27 and TRBJ2-7, with D perhaps given as TRBD1 or TRBD2 (5 bases each). Germline CDR1 reads MNHEY; CDR2 reads SMNVEV (reference sequence). The CDR3 is made up of 15 amino acids. Trimming removed 0 bases from V and 3 bases from J, with 12 bases in between. CDR3 loop: CASSLSAGTIYEQYF. The CDR3 nucleotides read TGTGCCAGCAGTTTATCGGCAGGGACCATCTACGAGCAGTACTTC.

V and J are TRBV6-5 and TRBJ1-3, with TRBD1 identical over 9 bases. After removal of 6 bases from V and 2 bases from J, the junction contained 5 bases not matched to a gene. Looked up from germline, CDR1 is MNHEY and CDR2 is SVGAGI. The CDR3 consists of 15 residues. The CDR3 spells CASSRDRVAGNTIYF. The CDR3 DNA reads as TGTGCCAGCAGCCGGGACAGGGTGGCTGGAAACACCATATATTTT.

This clonotype was seen ten or more times. The chain joins TRBV7-2 to TRBJ2-1; 12 nucleotides match TRBD2. The germline V gene encodes CDR1 SGHTA and CDR2 FQGNSA. The V and J ends lost 5 bases and 7 bases, in that order; junction bases with no gene match: 12. The CDR3 contains 17 residues. DNA of the CDR3: TGTGCCAGCAGCCTGCCTCGGGGGACTAGCGGGTCGAATGAGCAGTTCTTC. Translating it yields CASSLPRGTSGSNEQFF.